The entry below describes one TCR beta chain. Antigen: not known. This record comes from a study of CD8 T cells in ankylosing spondylitis. Findings of the study overall: Researchers reportedly found disease-linked clones significantly enriched in matched ankylosing spondylitis synovial fluid. Characteristic of ankylosing spondylitis blood, it appeared, was a TCR beta motif comprising several highly homologous variants. As for the disease-linked clones, they showed a CD8+ phenotype and occurred at relatively low frequencies in peripheral blood.

Quantitative molecular-barcoded 5'-RACE generated the TCR beta libraries. TCRdb reanalysed the 5' RACE reads using MiXCR and keeps one entry per CDR3 protein. The data hold about 750,000 distinct CDR3 sequences, with around 20% observed a single time. V gave up 1 base and J gave up 4 bases, with 13 bases separating them. The CDR3 covers 15 residues. Looked up from germline, CDR1 is SEHNR and CDR2 is FQNEAQ (reference sequence). Sequenced material: blood, either unsorted or a sorted T cell fraction (not recorded which). The clonotype originates from a male donor with ankylosing spondylitis. This chain links TRBV7-9 with TRBJ1-1; no firm D call. As DNA, the CDR3 is TGTGCCAGCAGCTTAGGTGTGGGGTTGAGCACTGAAGCTTTCTTT. Encoded protein: CASSLGVGLSTEAFF.